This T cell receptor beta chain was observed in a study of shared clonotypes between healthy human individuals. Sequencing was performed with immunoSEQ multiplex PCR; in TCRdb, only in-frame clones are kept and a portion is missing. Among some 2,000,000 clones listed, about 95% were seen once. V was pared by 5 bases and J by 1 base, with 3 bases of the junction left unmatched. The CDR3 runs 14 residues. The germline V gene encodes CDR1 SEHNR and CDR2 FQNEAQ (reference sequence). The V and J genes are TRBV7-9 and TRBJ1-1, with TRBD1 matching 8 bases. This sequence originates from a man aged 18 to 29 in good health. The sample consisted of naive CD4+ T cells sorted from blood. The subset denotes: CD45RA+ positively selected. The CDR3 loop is CASSRDRTNTEAFF. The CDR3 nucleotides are TGTGCCAGCAGCCGGGACAGGACGAACACTGAAGCTTTCTTT.